This T cell receptor beta chain was sequenced in a study of T cell repertoires in cytomegalovirus infection. V gave up 0 bases and J gave up 3 bases; unmatched junction bases: 8. CDR1 DFQATT and CDR2 SNEGSKA come from the germline V gene (reference sequence). There are 17 residues in the CDR3. TCRdb ran MiXCR on the reads and lists one entry per CDR3 protein. This sample has hundreds of thousands of distinct CDR3 sequences, with 25% to 30% found just once. This clonotype has more than one count but fewer than ten. Its antigen remains unknown. This sequence was found in a human donor in good health (CMV status not recorded). Some clones in this sample may be carry-over from other donors' samples. The sequencing used cultured PBMCs, collected from culture after CMV antigen stimulation. This chain connects TRBV20-1 to TRBJ1-6, with TRBD1 identical over 7 bases. The CDR3 loop is CSARDLVAGGYNSPLHF. The CDR3 bases are TGCAGTGCTAGAGATTTAGTGGCAGGGGGCTATAATTCACCCCTCCACTTT.